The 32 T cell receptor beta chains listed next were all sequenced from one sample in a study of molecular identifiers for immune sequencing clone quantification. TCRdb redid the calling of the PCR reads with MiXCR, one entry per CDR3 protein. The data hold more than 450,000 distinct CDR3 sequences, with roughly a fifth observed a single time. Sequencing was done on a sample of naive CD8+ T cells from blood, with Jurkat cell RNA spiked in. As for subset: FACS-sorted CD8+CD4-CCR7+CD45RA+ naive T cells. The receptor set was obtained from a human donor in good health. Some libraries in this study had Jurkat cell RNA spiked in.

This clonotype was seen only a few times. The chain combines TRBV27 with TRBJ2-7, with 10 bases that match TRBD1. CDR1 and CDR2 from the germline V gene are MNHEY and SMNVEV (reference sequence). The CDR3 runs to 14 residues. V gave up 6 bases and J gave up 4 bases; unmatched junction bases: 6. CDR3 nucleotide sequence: TGTGCCAGCAGCGACAGGGGGCTTCTGTACGAGCAGTACTTC. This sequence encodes CASSDRGLLYEQYF.

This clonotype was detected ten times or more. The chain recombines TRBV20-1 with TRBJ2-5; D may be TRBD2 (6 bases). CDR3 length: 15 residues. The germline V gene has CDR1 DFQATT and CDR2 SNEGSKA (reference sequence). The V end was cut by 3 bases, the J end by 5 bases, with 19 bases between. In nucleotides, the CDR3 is TGCAGTGCTAGGGTCCCCGGGACTGAGGGGGAGACCCAGTACTTC. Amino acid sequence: CSARVPGTEGETQYF.

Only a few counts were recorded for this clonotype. The CDR3: CASSMGGGLSYNSPLHF. DNA for the CDR3: TGTGCCAGTAGTATGGGGGGAGGACTCTCCTATAATTCACCCCTCCACTTT. This chain joins TRBV19 and TRBJ1-6, with D possibly being TRBD1 (5 bases). V dropped 3 bases and J dropped 0 bases, with 12 bases sitting between them. Germline CDR1 LNHDA, CDR2 SQIVND (reference sequence). This CDR3 spans 17 amino acids.

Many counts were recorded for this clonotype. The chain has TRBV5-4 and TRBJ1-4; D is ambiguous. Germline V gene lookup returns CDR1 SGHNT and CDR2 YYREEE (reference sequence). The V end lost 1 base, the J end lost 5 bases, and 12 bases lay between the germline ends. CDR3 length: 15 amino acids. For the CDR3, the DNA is TGTGCCAGCAGCTTGAGGCCAGGAGAGAATGAAAAACTGTTTTTT. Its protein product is CASSLRPGENEKLFF.

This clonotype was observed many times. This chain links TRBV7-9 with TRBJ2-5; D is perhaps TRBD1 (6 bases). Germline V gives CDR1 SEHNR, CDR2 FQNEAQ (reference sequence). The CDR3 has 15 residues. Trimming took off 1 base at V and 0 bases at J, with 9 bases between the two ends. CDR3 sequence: CASSLVRGYQETQYF. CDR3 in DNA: TGTGCCAGCAGCTTAGTAAGGGGGTACCAAGAGACCCAGTACTTC.

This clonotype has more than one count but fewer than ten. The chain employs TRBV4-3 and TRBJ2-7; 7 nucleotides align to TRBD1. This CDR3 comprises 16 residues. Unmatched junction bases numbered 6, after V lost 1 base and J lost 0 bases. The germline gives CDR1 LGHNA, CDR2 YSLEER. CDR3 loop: CASSQGSTGASYEQYF. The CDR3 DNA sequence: TGCGCCAGCAGCCAAGGGAGTACAGGGGCCTCCTACGAGCAGTACTTC.

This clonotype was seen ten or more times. CDR3 sequence (DNA): TGTGCCAGCAGCTCCAGGGGGTACCAAGAGACCCAGTACTTC. Translated, it gives CASSSRGYQETQYF. The V and J genes are TRBV7-6 and TRBJ2-5; 7 positions match TRBD1. CDR1 SGHVS and CDR2 FNYEAQ come from the germline V gene. V lost 4 bases to trimming and J lost 0 bases; unmatched junction nucleotides: 2. The CDR3 is 14 amino acids.

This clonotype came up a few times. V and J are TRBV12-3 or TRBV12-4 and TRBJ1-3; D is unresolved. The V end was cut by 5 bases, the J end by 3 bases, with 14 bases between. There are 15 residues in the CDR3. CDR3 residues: CASSPDSGFGNTIYF. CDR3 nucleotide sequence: TGTGCCAGCAGTCCCGACTCGGGATTTGGAAACACCATATATTTT.

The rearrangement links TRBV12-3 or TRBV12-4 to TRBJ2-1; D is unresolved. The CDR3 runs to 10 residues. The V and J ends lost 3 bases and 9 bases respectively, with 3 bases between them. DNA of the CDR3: TGTGCCAGCAGTTTCAGTGAGCAGTTCTTC. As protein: CASSFSEQFF.

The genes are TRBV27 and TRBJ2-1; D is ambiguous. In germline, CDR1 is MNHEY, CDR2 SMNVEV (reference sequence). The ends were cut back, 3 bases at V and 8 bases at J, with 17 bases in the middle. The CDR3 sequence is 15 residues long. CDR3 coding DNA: TGTGCCAGCAGTTTCCGAGGAGCTGCCGGCTATGAGCAGTTCTTC. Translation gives CASSFRGAAGYEQFF.

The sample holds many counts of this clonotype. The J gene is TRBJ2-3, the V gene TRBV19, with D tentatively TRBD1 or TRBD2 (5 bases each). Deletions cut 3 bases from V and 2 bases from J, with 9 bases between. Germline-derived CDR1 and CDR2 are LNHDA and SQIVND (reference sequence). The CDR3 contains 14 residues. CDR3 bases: TGTGCCAGTAGTATGGGGGACCCCACAGATACGCAGTATTTT. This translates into CASSMGDPTDTQYF.

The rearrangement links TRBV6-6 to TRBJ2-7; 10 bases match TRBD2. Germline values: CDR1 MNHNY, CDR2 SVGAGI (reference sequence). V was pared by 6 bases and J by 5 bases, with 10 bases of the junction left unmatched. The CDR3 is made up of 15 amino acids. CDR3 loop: CASSYVLAGENEQYF. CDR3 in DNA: TGTGCCAGCAGCTACGTCCTAGCGGGAGAAAACGAGCAGTACTTC.

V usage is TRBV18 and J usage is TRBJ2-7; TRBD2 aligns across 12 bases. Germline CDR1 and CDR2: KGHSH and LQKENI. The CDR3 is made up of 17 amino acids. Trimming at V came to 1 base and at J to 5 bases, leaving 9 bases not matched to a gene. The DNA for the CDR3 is TGTGCCAGCTCACCACGACTAGCGGGAGAACCACAGAACGAGCAGTACTTC. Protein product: CASSPRLAGEPQNEQYF. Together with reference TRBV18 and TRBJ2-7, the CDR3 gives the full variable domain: NAGVMQNPRHLVRRRGQEARLRCSPMKGHSHVYWYRQLPEEGLKFMVYLQKENIIDESGMPKERFSAEFPKEGPSILRIQQVVRGDSAAYFCASSPRLAGEPQNEQYFGPGTRLTVT.

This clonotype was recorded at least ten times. The CDR3 sequence is CSARDSSGASYEQYF. The CDR3 DNA reads as TGCAGTGCTAGAGATTCTAGCGGGGCTTCCTACGAGCAGTACTTC. V is TRBV20-1 and J is TRBJ2-7; 9 bases align to TRBD2. CDR3 length: 15 amino acids. J was trimmed by 1 base and V by 0 bases; bases with no gene match: 4. CDR1 is DFQATT and CDR2 is SNEGSKA in the germline V gene (reference sequence).

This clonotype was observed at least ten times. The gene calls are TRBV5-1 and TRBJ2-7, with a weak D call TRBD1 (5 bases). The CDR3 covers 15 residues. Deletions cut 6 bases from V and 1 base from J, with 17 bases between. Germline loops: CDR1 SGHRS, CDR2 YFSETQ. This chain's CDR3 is CASKFRAQGSYEQYF. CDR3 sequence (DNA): TGCGCCAGCAAATTCCGGGCCCAGGGATCCTACGAGCAGTACTTC.

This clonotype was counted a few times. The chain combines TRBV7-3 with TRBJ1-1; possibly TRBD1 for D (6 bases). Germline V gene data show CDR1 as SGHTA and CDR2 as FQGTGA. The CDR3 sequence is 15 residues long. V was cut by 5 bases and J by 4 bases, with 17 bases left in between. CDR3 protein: CASSPIGGGGTEAFF. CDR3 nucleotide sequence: TGTGCCAGCAGCCCTATTGGGGGGGGCGGCACTGAAGCTTTCTTT.

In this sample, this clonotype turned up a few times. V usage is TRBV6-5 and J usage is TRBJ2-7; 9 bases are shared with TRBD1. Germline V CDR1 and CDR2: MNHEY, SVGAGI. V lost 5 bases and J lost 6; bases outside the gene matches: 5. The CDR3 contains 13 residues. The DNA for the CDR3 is TGTGCCAGCAGTACAGGGGGCTTCGGCGAGCAGTACTTC. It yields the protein CASSTGGFGEQYF.

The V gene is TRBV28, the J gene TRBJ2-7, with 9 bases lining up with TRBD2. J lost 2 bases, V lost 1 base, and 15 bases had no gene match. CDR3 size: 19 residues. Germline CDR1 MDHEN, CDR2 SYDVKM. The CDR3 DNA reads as TGTGCCAGCAGTTTATCCTACACCACGACAGCGGGAGGTACCTACGAGCAGTACTTC. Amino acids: CASSLSYTTTAGGTYEQYF.

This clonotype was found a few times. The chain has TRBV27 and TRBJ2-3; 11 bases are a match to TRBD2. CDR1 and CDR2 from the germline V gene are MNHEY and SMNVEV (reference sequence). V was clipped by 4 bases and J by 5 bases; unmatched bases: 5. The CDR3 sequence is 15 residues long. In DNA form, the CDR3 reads TGTGCCAGCAGTTCATCTACTAGCGGGAGAGATACGCAGTATTTT. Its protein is CASSSSTSGRDTQYF.

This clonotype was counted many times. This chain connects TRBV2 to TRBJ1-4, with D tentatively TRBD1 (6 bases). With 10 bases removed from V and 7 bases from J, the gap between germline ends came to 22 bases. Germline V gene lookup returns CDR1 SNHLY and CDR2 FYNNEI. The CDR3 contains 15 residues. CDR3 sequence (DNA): TGTGCCACCAAACCTCGGACAGCGGGGGGTGAAAAACTGTTTTTT. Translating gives CATKPRTAGGEKLFF.

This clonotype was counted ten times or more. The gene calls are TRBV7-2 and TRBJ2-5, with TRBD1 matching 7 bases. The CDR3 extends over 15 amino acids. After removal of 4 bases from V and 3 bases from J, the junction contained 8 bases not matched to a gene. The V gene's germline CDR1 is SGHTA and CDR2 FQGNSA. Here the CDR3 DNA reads TGTGCCAGCAGCTCGACAGGGCGGAGTAAAGAGACCCAGTACTTC. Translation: CASSSTGRSKETQYF.

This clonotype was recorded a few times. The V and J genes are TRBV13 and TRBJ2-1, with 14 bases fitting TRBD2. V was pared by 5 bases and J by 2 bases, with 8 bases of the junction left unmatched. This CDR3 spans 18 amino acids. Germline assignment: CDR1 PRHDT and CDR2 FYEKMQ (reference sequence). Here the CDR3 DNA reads TGTGCCAGCAGCATTCGACTAGCGGGAGGGCCCCCCTACAATGAGCAGTTCTTC. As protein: CASSIRLAGGPPYNEQFF.

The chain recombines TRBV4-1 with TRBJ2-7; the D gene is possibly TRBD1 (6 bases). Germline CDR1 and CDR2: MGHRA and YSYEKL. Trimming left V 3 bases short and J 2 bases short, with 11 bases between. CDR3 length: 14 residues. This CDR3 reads CASSHEGGPYEQYF. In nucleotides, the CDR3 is TGCGCCAGCAGCCATGAAGGGGGTCCCTACGAGCAGTACTTC.

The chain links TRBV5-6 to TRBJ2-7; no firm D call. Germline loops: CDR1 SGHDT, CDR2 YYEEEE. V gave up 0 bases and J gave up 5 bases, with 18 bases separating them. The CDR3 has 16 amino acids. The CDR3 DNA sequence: TGTGCCAGCAGCTTGGGGACGGCGTTTTGTGTCCACGAGCAGTACTTC. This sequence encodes CASSLGTAFCVHEQYF.

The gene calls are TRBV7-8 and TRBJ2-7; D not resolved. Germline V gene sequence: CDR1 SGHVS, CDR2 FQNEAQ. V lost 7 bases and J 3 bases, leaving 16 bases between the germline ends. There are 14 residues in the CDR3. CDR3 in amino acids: CASTSGLSRYEQYF. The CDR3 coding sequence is TGTGCCAGCACCTCGGGTCTATCACGCTACGAGCAGTACTTC.

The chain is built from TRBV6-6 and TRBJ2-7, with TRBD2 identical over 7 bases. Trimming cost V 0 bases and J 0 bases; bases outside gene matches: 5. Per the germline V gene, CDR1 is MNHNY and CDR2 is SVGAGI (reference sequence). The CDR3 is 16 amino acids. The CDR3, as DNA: TGTGCCAGCAGTTACTCGGGGCGGGAGAGCTCCTACGAGCAGTACTTC. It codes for CASSYSGRESSYEQYF.

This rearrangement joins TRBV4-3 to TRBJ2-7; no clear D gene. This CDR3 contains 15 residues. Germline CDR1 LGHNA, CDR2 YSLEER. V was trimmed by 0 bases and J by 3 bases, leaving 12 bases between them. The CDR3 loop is CASSQEADFVYEQYF. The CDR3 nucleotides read TGCGCCAGCAGCCAAGAAGCTGACTTCGTCTACGAGCAGTACTTC.

This chain's CDR3 is CASSKTEHYGYTF. In nucleotides, the CDR3 is TGTGCCAGCAGCAAAACCGAGCACTATGGCTACACCTTC. V gene TRBV7-9 combines with J gene TRBJ1-2; D not certain. The CDR3 loop spans 13 amino acids. The V end was cut by 5 bases, the J end by 3 bases, with 10 bases between. CDR1 and CDR2 (germline): SEHNR, FQNEAQ (reference sequence).

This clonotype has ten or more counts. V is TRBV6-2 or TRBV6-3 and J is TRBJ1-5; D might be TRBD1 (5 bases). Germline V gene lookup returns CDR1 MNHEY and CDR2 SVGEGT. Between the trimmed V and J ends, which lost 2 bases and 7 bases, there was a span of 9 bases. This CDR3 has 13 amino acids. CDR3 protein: CASSYGASQPQHF. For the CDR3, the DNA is TGTGCCAGCAGTTACGGGGCTAGCCAGCCCCAGCATTTT.

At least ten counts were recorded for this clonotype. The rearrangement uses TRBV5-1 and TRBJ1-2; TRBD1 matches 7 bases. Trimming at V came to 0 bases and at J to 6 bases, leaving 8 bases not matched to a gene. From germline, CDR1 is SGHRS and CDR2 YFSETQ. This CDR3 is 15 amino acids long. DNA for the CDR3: TGCGCCAGCAGCTTGGACCTCGGGACAGAAAATGGCTACACCTTC. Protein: CASSLDLGTENGYTF.

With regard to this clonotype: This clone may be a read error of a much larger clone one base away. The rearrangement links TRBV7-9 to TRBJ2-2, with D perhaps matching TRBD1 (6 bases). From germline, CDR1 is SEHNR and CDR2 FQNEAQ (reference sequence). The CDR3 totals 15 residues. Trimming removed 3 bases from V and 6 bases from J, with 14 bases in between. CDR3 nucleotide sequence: TGTGCCAGCAGCTTCTCAGGGGTGGCAGCCGGGGAGCTGTTTTTT. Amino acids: CASSFSGVAAGELFF.

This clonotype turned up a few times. CDR3 sequence (DNA): TGTGCCAGTAGTATTACTAGAGGGTCCTACAATGAGCAGTTCTTC. Encoded protein: CASSITRGSYNEQFF. This chain links TRBV19 with TRBJ2-1; D perhaps matches TRBD2 (5 bases). This CDR3 is built from 15 residues. The V gene's germline CDR1 is LNHDA and CDR2 SQIVND (reference sequence). The V end lost 3 bases, the J end lost 1 base, and 10 bases lay between the germline ends. The full variable domain, rest sourced from reference TRBV19 and TRBJ2-1, is DGGITQSPKYLFRKEGQNVTLSCEQNLNHDAMYWYRQDPGQGLRLIYYSQIVNDFQKGDIAEGYSVSREKKESFPLTVTSAQKNPTAFYLCASSITRGSYNEQFFGPGTRLTVL.